These T cell receptor beta chains were read from a single sample in a study of blood T cells in healthy people across ages. Each CDR3 protein is one row after TCRdb ran MiXCR on the 5' RACE reads. The data show roughly 1,500,000 distinct CDR3 sequences, with roughly 40% seen just once and around 8% held by the top ten. The sequencing sample was made of blood. Receptors were obtained from a woman under 30 in good health. Each CDR3 is given with its conserved first and last residue. The D gene is left open where the match is weak. For some rows the clone size is stated as once, few or many, or as a class when expanded; others skip it.

clone size: -
J gene: TRBJ2-5
V gene: TRBV20-1
D gene: -
CDR3 length: 15
CDR3 protein: CSANNPGLPQETQYF
CDR3 DNA: TGCAGTGCCAACAACCCGGGGCTCCCCCAAGAGACCCAGTACTTC

clone size: -
J gene: TRBJ2-7
V gene: TRBV28
D gene: -
CDR3 length: 14
CDR3 protein: CASSLLRGYYEQYF
CDR3 DNA: TGTGCCAGCAGTTTACTCCGAGGGTACTACGAGCAGTACTTC

clone size: -
J gene: TRBJ2-4
V gene: TRBV28
D gene: -
CDR3 length: 14
CDR3 protein: CASSSVWADFIQYF
CDR3 DNA: TGTGCCAGCAGTTCAGTATGGGCCGATTTCATTCAGTACTTC

clone size: -
J gene: TRBJ2-1
V gene: TRBV11-2
D gene: -
CDR3 length: 15
CDR3 protein: CASSTTGFSYNEQFF
CDR3 DNA: TGTGCCAGCAGCACGACTGGTTTCTCCTACAATGAGCAGTTCTTC

clone size: few
J gene: TRBJ2-7
V gene: TRBV20-1
D gene: TRBD2
CDR3 length: 16
CDR3 protein: CSARDGTSGRNYEQYF
CDR3 DNA: TGCAGTGCAAGAGATGGGACTAGCGGGAGAAACTACGAGCAGTACTTC

clone size: -
J gene: TRBJ2-1
V gene: TRBV12-3/TRBV12-4
D gene: -
CDR3 length: 15
CDR3 protein: CASSPPVSSYNEQFF
CDR3 DNA: TGTGCCAGCAGTCCCCCAGTGAGCTCCTACAATGAGCAGTTCTTC

clone size: -
J gene: TRBJ1-2
V gene: TRBV20-1
D gene: -
CDR3 length: 12
CDR3 protein: CSAKSGKAGYTF
CDR3 DNA: TGCAGTGCTAAGTCAGGGAAGGCTGGCTACACCTTC

clone size: -
J gene: TRBJ1-6
V gene: TRBV20-1
D gene: -
CDR3 length: 13
CDR3 protein: CSARRQEGSPLHF
CDR3 DNA: TGCAGTGCTAGAAGGCAGGAAGGATCACCCCTCCACTTT

clone size: -
J gene: TRBJ2-1
V gene: TRBV12-3/TRBV12-4
D gene: TRBD1
CDR3 length: 16
CDR3 protein: CASSLVGGRDYNEQFF
CDR3 DNA: TGTGCCAGCAGTTTAGTAGGGGGCAGGGACTACAATGAGCAGTTCTTC

clone size: few
J gene: TRBJ2-1
V gene: TRBV9
D gene: -
CDR3 length: 14
CDR3 protein: CASSVQLGNNEQFF
CDR3 DNA: TGTGCCAGCAGCGTACAACTTGGAAACAATGAGCAGTTCTTC

clone size: -
J gene: TRBJ2-1
V gene: TRBV4-1
D gene: -
CDR3 length: 12
CDR3 protein: CAGSQEVGEQFF
CDR3 DNA: TGCGCCGGCAGCCAAGAAGTCGGTGAGCAGTTCTTC

clone size: -
J gene: TRBJ2-4
V gene: TRBV20-1
D gene: -
CDR3 length: 13
CDR3 protein: CSAYERVLNEQYF
CDR3 DNA: TGCAGTGCTTACGAGCGGGTACTCAATGAGCAGTACTTC

clone size: -
J gene: TRBJ2-6
V gene: TRBV20-1
D gene: -
CDR3 length: 14
CDR3 protein: CSARGRPGANVLTF
CDR3 DNA: TGCAGTGCTAGGGGCAGACCTGGGGCCAACGTCCTGACTTTC

clone size: -
J gene: TRBJ2-1
V gene: TRBV15
D gene: -
CDR3 length: 13
CDR3 protein: CATSRDVGDEQFF
CDR3 DNA: TGTGCCACCAGCAGAGATGTCGGCGATGAGCAGTTCTTC

clone size: few
J gene: TRBJ1-2
V gene: TRBV20-1
D gene: -
CDR3 length: 14
CDR3 protein: CSARPVRANYGYTF
CDR3 DNA: TGCAGTGCTAGACCCGTCCGGGCTAACTATGGCTACACCTTC